These 26 T cell receptor beta chains share one sample of origin, sequenced in a study of blood T cell repertoires in COVID-19. Assay used: immunoSEQ multiplex PCR; TCRdb lists only in-frame clones, some missing. The repertoire holds about 200,000 clones, with 70% to 85% as singletons. Sequencing used peripheral blood. All receptors derive from a human donor with acute or convalescent COVID-19. The donor label of this sample is uncertain.

CDR3 region: CAISDRGGYGYTF. For the CDR3, the DNA is TGTGCCATCAGTGATCGGGGAGGTTATGGCTACACCTTC. The chain combines TRBV10-3 with TRBJ1-2; D is unresolved. Germline CDR1 ENHRY, CDR2 SYGVKD. The CDR3 covers 13 residues. Trimming removed 3 bases from V and 5 bases from J, with 10 bases in between.

V is TRBV6-6 and J is TRBJ2-7; perhaps TRBD1 as D (6 bases). Per the germline V gene, CDR1 is MNHNY and CDR2 is SVGAGI (reference sequence). Trimming took 4 bases from V and 2 from J, leaving 12 bases between them. The CDR3 length is 14 residues. CDR3 coding DNA: TGTGCCAGCAGTTTCGGGACACGTACCTACGAGCAGTACTTC. It codes for CASSFGTRTYEQYF.

The chain employs TRBV27 and TRBJ1-5, with D unresolved. The CDR3 is made up of 17 amino acids. Germline V CDR1 and CDR2: MNHEY, SMNVEV (reference sequence). With 5 bases removed from V and 2 bases from J, the gap between germline ends came to 19 bases. CDR3 residues: CASSRSRDPRGNQPQHF. The CDR3 nucleotides read TGTGCCAGCAGTCGGAGTAGAGACCCCCGAGGCAATCAGCCCCAGCATTTT.

This clone was detected only a few times. The V gene is TRBV3-1 (or the pseudogene TRBV3-2), the J gene TRBJ1-3, with a possible D match to TRBD1 (5 bases). Germline CDR1 and CDR2: LGHDT and YNNKEL (reference sequence). V lost 1 base to trimming and J lost 7 bases, with 11 bases between them. The CDR3 covers 14 residues. CDR3 nucleotides: TGTGCCAGCAGCCAAGCAGGGTCGTCGAACACCATATATTTT. Amino acid sequence: CASSQAGSSNTIYF.

This chain uses TRBV10-2 with TRBJ2-7; maybe TRBD2 (5 bases). With 2 bases removed from V and 0 bases from J, the gap between germline ends came to 11 bases. The germline V gene encodes CDR1 WSHSY and CDR2 SAAADI. The CDR3 sequence is 15 residues long. The CDR3 nucleotides are TGCGCCAGCAGTGAGCTAGCAAGGAGCTCCTACGAGCAGTACTTC. As protein: CASSELARSSYEQYF.

This chain joins TRBV11-2 and TRBJ2-3; weak D call: TRBD2 (5 bases). The CDR3 consists of 14 residues. The germline V gene encodes CDR1 SGHAT and CDR2 FQNNGV. V was cut by 3 bases and J by 2 bases, with 9 bases left in between. CDR3 sequence reads: CASSLDSSTDTQYF. Written as DNA, the CDR3 is TGTGCCAGCAGCTTGGACTCCTCCACAGATACGCAGTATTTT. The full variable domain, with the rest looked up from reference TRBV11-2 and TRBJ2-3, is EAGVAQSPRYKIIEKRQSVAFWCNPISGHATLYWYQQILGQGPKLLIQFQNNGVVDDSQLPKDRFSAERLKGVDSTLKIQPAKLEDSAVYLCASSLDSSTDTQYFGPGTRLTVL.

This clone was counted once. This chain joins TRBV6-2 or TRBV6-3 and TRBJ2-5; 11 bases align to TRBD2. The germline V gene has CDR1 MNHEY and CDR2 SVGEGT. The trim removed 2 bases at V and 6 bases at J, leaving 11 bases unmatched. The CDR3 runs 17 residues. This chain's CDR3 is CASSYPGTSGVRKTQYF. The CDR3 bases are TGTGCCAGCAGTTACCCCGGGACTAGCGGAGTCCGGAAGACCCAGTACTTC.

V and J are TRBV7-6 and TRBJ2-2; D might be TRBD2 (6 bases). The germline V and J ends were trimmed by 2 bases and 6 bases, with 10 bases remaining between them. The germline V gene encodes CDR1 SGHVS and CDR2 FNYEAQ. The CDR3 spans 14 residues. The CDR3 here is CASSLSGTPGELFF. Here the CDR3 DNA reads TGTGCCAGCAGCTTATCCGGGACTCCCGGGGAGCTGTTTTTT.

The chain is built from TRBV7-9 and TRBJ2-2; perhaps TRBD2 as D (5 bases). There are 14 residues in the CDR3. Germline assignment: CDR1 SEHNR and CDR2 FQNEAQ (reference sequence). The V end lost 3 bases, the J end lost 5 bases, and 10 bases lay between the germline ends. The CDR3 sequence: CASSLFPGTGELFF. The DNA of the CDR3 is TGTGCCAGCAGCTTGTTCCCGGGAACCGGGGAGCTGTTTTTT.

The rearrangement uses TRBV19 and TRBJ2-2, with D perhaps TRBD1 (6 bases). The CDR3 length is 14 residues. V was trimmed by 4 bases and J by 5 bases, leaving 11 bases between them. Germline assignment: CDR1 LNHDA and CDR2 SQIVND (reference sequence). The CDR3: CASSNRQVTGELFF. CDR3 sequence (DNA): TGTGCCAGTAGTAACCGACAGGTTACCGGGGAGCTGTTTTTT.

The V call is TRBV18, the J call TRBJ1-2, with TRBD1 as a possible D gene (5 bases). Germline assignment: CDR1 KGHSH and CDR2 LQKENI. The CDR3 totals 14 residues. Deletions cut 2 bases from V and 2 bases from J, with 9 bases between. The chain's CDR3 is CASSPTQGNYGYTF. CDR3 nucleotide sequence: TGTGCCAGCTCACCAACTCAGGGCAACTATGGCTACACCTTC. Combining the CDR3 with reference TRBV18 and TRBJ1-2 gives the whole variable domain NAGVMQNPRHLVRRRGQEARLRCSPMKGHSHVYWYRQLPEEGLKFMVYLQKENIIDESGMPKERFSAEFPKEGPSILRIQQVVRGDSAAYFCASSPTQGNYGYTFGSGTRLTVV.

CDR3 in amino acids: CASSPGQGENEKLFF. Here the CDR3 DNA reads TGTGCCAGCTCACCCGGACAGGGTGAAAATGAAAAACTGTTTTTT. The chain is built from TRBV18 and TRBJ1-4, with TRBD1 matching 8 bases. CDR1 is KGHSH, CDR2 LQKENI, per germline. The ends lost 3 bases at V and 5 bases at J; junction bases unmatched: 5. The CDR3 is 15 amino acids.

The chain recombines TRBV19 with TRBJ2-3; TRBD2 matches 11 bases. CDR1 LNHDA and CDR2 SQIVND come from the germline V gene (reference sequence). J lost 2 bases, V lost 8 bases, and 12 bases had no gene match. The CDR3 has 17 amino acids. The CDR3 here is CASQSRASGGPTDTQYF. CDR3 nucleotide sequence: TGTGCCAGTCAGAGTCGGGCTAGCGGGGGGCCCACAGATACGCAGTATTTT.

Only a few counts were recorded for this clone. This chain links TRBV3-1 (or the pseudogene TRBV3-2) with TRBJ1-5; D gene unclear. From germline, CDR1 is LGHDT and CDR2 YNNKEL (reference sequence). Trimming pared 0 bases from V and 2 bases from J, leaving 5 bases between. The CDR3 runs 14 residues. The CDR3 region is CASSQELGNQPQHF. CDR3 nucleotide sequence: TGTGCCAGCAGCCAAGAACTCGGCAATCAGCCCCAGCATTTT.

This sequence joins TRBV3-1 (or the pseudogene TRBV3-2) and TRBJ2-2; 8 bases map to TRBD1. Germline assignment: CDR1 LGHDT and CDR2 YNNKEL (reference sequence). The CDR3 sequence is 15 residues long. V was clipped by 1 base and J by 3 bases; unmatched bases: 1. The CDR3 is CASSQGTGYTGELFF. DNA for the CDR3: TGTGCCAGCAGCCAAGGGACAGGGTACACCGGGGAGCTGTTTTTT.

This clone has just one count. This rearrangement joins TRBV6-2 or TRBV6-3 to TRBJ2-5, with TRBD2 identical over 7 bases. V trimming: 0 bases; J trimming: 2 bases; junction bases outside the gene matches: 9. This CDR3 has 17 amino acids. Germline assignment: CDR1 MNHEY and CDR2 SVGEGT. CDR3 in amino acids: CASSYSNRLAAQETQYF. The CDR3 DNA reads as TGTGCCAGCAGTTACTCGAATCGTCTAGCGGCACAAGAGACCCAGTACTTC.

The J gene is TRBJ1-6, the V gene TRBV9, with D possibly TRBD1 on 6 matching bases. In germline, CDR1 is SGDLS, CDR2 YYNGEE. This CDR3 contains 15 residues. V dropped 0 bases and J dropped 6 bases, with 10 bases sitting between them. As DNA, the CDR3 is TGTGCCAGCAGCGTAGATCAGGGGTTTAATTCACCCCTCCACTTT. This encodes CASSVDQGFNSPLHF. Full variable domain (remainder filled in from reference TRBV9 and TRBJ1-6): DSGVTQTPKHLITATGQRVTLRCSPRSGDLSVYWYQQSLDQGLQFLIQYYNGEERAKGNILERFSAQQFPDLHSELNLSSLELGDSALYFCASSVDQGFNSPLHFGNGTRLTVT.

V is TRBV28 and J is TRBJ1-2; the match to TRBD1 covers 8 bases. Germline V gene lookup returns CDR1 MDHEN and CDR2 SYDVKM. This CDR3 spans 14 amino acids. V lost 7 bases, J lost 5 bases, and 9 bases stayed unmatched. In DNA, the CDR3 is TGTGCCAGCATCCAGGCAGGGGGCAGGTATGGCTACACCTTC. It codes for CASIQAGGRYGYTF.

The chain couples TRBV6-5 to TRBJ2-7; 11 positions match TRBD1. The CDR3 is 14 residues long. Germline CDR1 is MNHEY and CDR2 is SVGAGI. V was pared by 5 bases and J by 6 bases, with 6 bases of the junction left unmatched. The CDR3 region has the DNA TGTGCCAGCAGTCGAGGGACAGGGGGTGCCGAGCAGTACTTC. This encodes CASSRGTGGAEQYF.

CDR3 DNA: TGTGCCAGCAGTAAGTACAGCTATGGCTACACCTTC. This codes for CASSKYSYGYTF. The chain recombines TRBV6-5 with TRBJ1-2; unclear D gene. CDR3 length: 12 residues. Germline V CDR1 and CDR2: MNHEY, SVGAGI. V was shortened by 5 bases and J by 4 bases, with 8 bases between the two germline ends.

The chain carries TRBV5-5 and TRBJ1-3; 8 nucleotides agree with TRBD1. The CDR3 length is 15 residues. Unmatched junction bases numbered 7, after V lost 4 bases and J lost 4 bases. Germline CDR1 reads SGHKS; CDR2 reads YYEKEE (reference sequence). The CDR3 nucleotides are TGTGCCAGCAGCCCCACAGGGGGGATAGGAAACACCATATATTTT. This translates into CASSPTGGIGNTIYF.

The chain recombines TRBV9 with TRBJ2-7; 12 positions agree with TRBD2. CDR3 length: 15 amino acids. The V gene's germline CDR1 is SGDLS and CDR2 YYNGEE. V lost 1 base and J lost 3; bases outside the gene matches: 2. The CDR3 DNA is TGTGCCAGCAGCGTACCTAGCGGGAGGGGCTACGAGCAGTACTTC. It yields the protein CASSVPSGRGYEQYF.

This clone was found a few times. V usage is TRBV11-2 and J usage is TRBJ2-5; TRBD2 matches at 7 bases. The length of the CDR3 is 18 residues. The J segment lost 0 bases and the V segment lost 1 base, leaving 11 bases of the junction unmatched. CDR1 SGHAT and CDR2 FQNNGV come from the germline V gene. In DNA, the CDR3 is TGTGCCAGCAGCTTAGCGGGTCTAGCGGAGAAGTACCAAGAGACCCAGTACTTC. Residues: CASSLAGLAEKYQETQYF.

The chain combines TRBV28 with TRBJ2-3, with 16 positions matching TRBD2. CDR1 is MDHEN and CDR2 is SYDVKM in the germline V gene. The trim removed 2 bases at V and 1 base at J, leaving 3 bases unmatched. The CDR3 totals 18 residues. CDR3: CASSLAGLAGGGTDTQYF. The DNA for the CDR3 is TGTGCCAGCAGTTTAGCGGGACTAGCGGGAGGGGGCACAGATACGCAGTATTTT.

The V call is TRBV19, the J call TRBJ1-1; D remains ambiguous. Germline-derived CDR1 and CDR2 are LNHDA and SQIVND (reference sequence). Trimming removed 1 base from V and 4 bases from J, with 10 bases in between. The CDR3 consists of 14 residues. CDR3 region: CASSIVYGSTEAFF. In nucleotides, the CDR3 is TGTGCCAGTAGTATAGTGTATGGGAGCACTGAAGCTTTCTTT.

The rearrangement links TRBV11-2 to TRBJ2-1, with D tentatively TRBD2 (6 bases). V was shortened by 1 base and J by 0 bases, with 7 bases between the two germline ends. The CDR3 has 15 residues. Germline V gene data show CDR1 as SGHAT and CDR2 as FQNNGV. CDR3 in DNA: TGTGCCAGCAGCTTAGGGGACTTCTCCTACAATGAGCAGTTCTTC. This gives the protein CASSLGDFSYNEQFF.